Included here is one TCR beta chain sequence, with context. Antigen unknown. These data come from a study of monozygotic twins with inflammatory bowel disease. Study findings and constraints: In patient repertoires, differing immunosuppressive treatments may have added some variability. Data gave no support to a single strong signal or clonotype associated with IBD.

TCRdb re-called the 5' RACE reads; every CDR3 protein appears as one record, without DNA. This sample carries some 400,000 distinct CDR3 sequences, with about 2.2% going to the ten biggest clones. What was sequenced was blood. The sequence came from a human donor with ulcerative colitis or Crohn's disease, or a healthy co-twin of an affected twin (not recorded which).

The CDR3 here is CASRDSGELFF. The chain uses TRBV6-5 and TRBJ2-2. The CDR3 is 11 residues long. From germline, CDR1 is MNHEY and CDR2 SVGAGI.